One sample yielded the 25 T cell receptor beta chains listed below, sequenced in a study of blood T cell repertoires in COVID-19. Measured with immunoSEQ multiplex PCR; TCRdb has only the in-frame clones, and not every one. The top ten clones hold around 24% of a sample with under 45,000 clones, around 85% of them seen once. Material for sequencing was peripheral blood. The receptors were gathered from a human donor with acute or convalescent COVID-19. The donor label of this sample is uncertain.

The chain links TRBV5-1 to TRBJ2-1, with 9 bases lining up with TRBD2. Germline V gene lookup returns CDR1 SGHRS and CDR2 YFSETQ. The CDR3 covers 16 residues. V lost 0 bases and J lost 8; bases outside the gene matches: 9. This CDR3 reads CASSLGLAANLDEQFF. The CDR3 DNA reads TGCGCCAGCAGCTTGGGACTAGCGGCAAATCTCGATGAGCAGTTCTTC.

The sample holds a few counts of this clone. The rearrangement joins TRBV5-4 to TRBJ1-5; D perhaps matches TRBD1 (5 bases). Germline V gene data show CDR1 as SGHNT and CDR2 as YYREEE (reference sequence). The CDR3 runs to 15 residues. Deletions cut 4 bases from V and 4 bases from J, with 15 bases between. The CDR3: CASSGGPGGNQPQHF. The CDR3 DNA reads TGTGCCAGCAGCGGTGGGCCGGGGGGTAATCAGCCCCAGCATTTT.

V is TRBV18 and J is TRBJ1-5; D perhaps matches TRBD1 (5 bases). Germline lookup yields CDR1 KGHSH and CDR2 LQKENI. Trimming cost V 0 bases and J 8 bases, with 14 bases left between them. The CDR3 covers 15 residues. The CDR3 DNA sequence: TGTGCCAGCTCACCACCGGGGGGTATGGGAAAGCCCCAGCATTTT. This gives the protein CASSPPGGMGKPQHF.

The chain has TRBV7-6 and TRBJ1-4; TRBD1 might be the D (6 bases). CDR3 length equals 17 residues. Trimming took 4 bases from V and 1 from J, leaving 16 bases between them. From germline, CDR1 is SGHVS and CDR2 FNYEAQ. CDR3 sequence (DNA): TGTGCCAGCAGCTCACCGATAGGGACACTAACTAATGAAAAACTGTTTTTT. Its translation: CASSSPIGTLTNEKLFF.

The chain couples TRBV10-3 to TRBJ2-7; TRBD2 agrees at 11 bases. The CDR3 spans 14 residues. With V trimmed by 10 bases and J by 1 base, 6 bases remained unmatched. Germline V lookup: CDR1 ENHRY, CDR2 SYGVKD. The CDR3 sequence: CATSGTSGSYEQYF. The CDR3 DNA sequence: TGTGCCACCTCCGGGACTAGCGGATCCTACGAGCAGTACTTC.

The chain links TRBV19 to TRBJ2-3; possibly TRBD2 for D (6 bases). Germline V lookup: CDR1 LNHDA, CDR2 SQIVND (reference sequence). The germline V and J ends were trimmed by 5 bases and 2 bases, with 11 bases remaining between them. The CDR3 loop spans 14 amino acids. In DNA, the CDR3 is TGTGCCAGTAGTCTGGGGGACTTCACAGATACGCAGTATTTT. Protein sequence: CASSLGDFTDTQYF.

The rearrangement uses TRBV4-1 and TRBJ2-1; D call uncertain. The germline CDR1 and CDR2 sequences are MGHRA and YSYEKL. Trimming took off 0 bases at V and 7 bases at J, with 4 bases between the two ends. The CDR3 has 12 amino acids. The CDR3 DNA follows: TGCGCCAGCAGCCAAGATAGAAATGAGCAGTTCTTC. It encodes CASSQDRNEQFF.

The V call is TRBV29-1, the J call TRBJ1-2, with 7 bases lining up with TRBD1. Looked up from germline, CDR1 is SQVTM and CDR2 is ANQGSEA. Unmatched junction bases numbered 3, after V lost 1 base and J lost 4 bases. There are 13 residues in the CDR3. The CDR3 DNA reads as TGCAGCGTTGAAGCTGGGGACAGCTATGGCTACACCTTC. It specifies CSVEAGDSYGYTF.

The chain recombines TRBV5-1 with TRBJ1-4; 7 positions agree with TRBD1. CDR3 length: 15 amino acids. The ends lost 4 bases at V and 8 bases at J; junction bases unmatched: 11. Germline-derived CDR1 and CDR2 are SGHRS and YFSETQ. The CDR3 here is CASSIQGVGREKLFF. CDR3 DNA: TGCGCCAGCAGCATCCAGGGGGTTGGACGGGAAAAACTGTTTTTT.

This chain joins TRBV7-2 and TRBJ2-2, with TRBD1 as a possible D gene (7 bases). Between the trimmed V and J ends, which lost 5 bases and 6 bases, there was a span of 19 bases. Germline V lookup: CDR1 SGHTA, CDR2 FQGNSA. CDR3 size: 16 residues. The CDR3 region has the DNA TGTGCCAGCAGCCCCGTCAGGGGGGCCTTTGCCGGGGAGCTGTTTTTT. As protein: CASSPVRGAFAGELFF.

The chain is built from TRBV7-3 and TRBJ2-1; TRBD2 agrees at 9 bases. The CDR3 extends over 17 amino acids. J gave up 3 bases and V 5 bases, and 11 bases lay outside the gene matches. The germline V gene has CDR1 SGHTA and CDR2 FQGTGA. The CDR3 protein is CASSPRGGKMGYNEQFF. The CDR3, as DNA: TGTGCCAGCAGCCCGCGGGGGGGGAAGATGGGCTACAATGAGCAGTTCTTC.

The chain has TRBV4-2 and TRBJ1-4, with TRBD1 matching 11 bases. V lost 0 bases and J lost 7; bases outside the gene matches: 4. The CDR3 covers 16 residues. Germline V gene data show CDR1 as LGHNA and CDR2 as YNFKEQ. The CDR3 region is CASSQDAGTGGEKLFF. The CDR3 nucleotides are TGTGCCAGCAGCCAAGATGCCGGGACAGGGGGTGAAAAACTGTTTTTT.

The chain uses TRBV28 and TRBJ2-3; 8 bases are shared with TRBD1. The V gene's germline CDR1 is MDHEN and CDR2 SYDVKM. The CDR3 has 15 residues. V dropped 6 bases and J dropped 2; count of bases not matched to a gene: 7. CDR3 bases: TGTGCCAGCAGGGGACAGGCCGCGTCCACAGATACGCAGTATTTT. Encoded protein: CASRGQAASTDTQYF.

DNA of the CDR3: TGTGCCAGCAGCTTTCCCTCTAGCGGGGGGGGCTACACAGATACGCAGTATTTT. Amino acids: CASSFPSSGGGYTDTQYF. The chain links TRBV5-4 to TRBJ2-3, with 12 bases that match TRBD2. Trimming at V came to 2 bases and at J to 2 bases, leaving 9 bases not matched to a gene. CDR1 SGHNT and CDR2 YYREEE come from the germline V gene (reference sequence). The CDR3 runs to 18 residues.

V usage is TRBV10-3 and J usage is TRBJ1-1; D might be TRBD1 (6 bases). V lost 6 bases and J 2 bases, leaving 10 bases between the germline ends. The V gene's germline CDR1 is ENHRY and CDR2 SYGVKD. The CDR3 is 13 amino acids. DNA for the CDR3: TGTGCCATCAGAGGACAGCATAACACTGAAGCTTTCTTT. Its protein is CAIRGQHNTEAFF.

The chain combines TRBV5-4 with TRBJ2-7; TRBD2 agrees at 10 bases. Germline-derived CDR1 and CDR2 are SGHNT and YYREEE (reference sequence). The CDR3 extends over 17 amino acids. J was trimmed by 7 bases and V by 0 bases; bases with no gene match: 13. The CDR3 nucleotides are TGTGCCAGCAGCTTGGGCGGGCCTAGCGGGAGTTCGGGGGAGCAGTACTTC. This translates into CASSLGGPSGSSGEQYF.

V and J are TRBV27 and TRBJ2-3; TRBD1 is a possible D gene (5 bases). V lost 9 bases, J lost 2 bases, and 21 bases lay in between. The CDR3 has 16 amino acids. Per germline, CDR1 MNHEY and CDR2 SMNVEV (reference sequence). The DNA of the CDR3 is TGTGCCAGTTCCCGACACACTGGGGCTTACACAGATACGCAGTATTTT. Its translation: CASSRHTGAYTDTQYF.

This chain connects TRBV29-1 to TRBJ1-2; 7 nucleotides match TRBD1. The CDR3 is 15 residues long. Germline V lookup: CDR1 SQVTM, CDR2 ANQGSEA. Unmatched junction bases numbered 5, after V lost 1 base and J lost 0 bases. The CDR3 DNA is TGCAGCGTTGAAGGCGGGACAGATACTAACTATGGCTACACCTTC. It translates to CSVEGGTDTNYGYTF.

This clone has just a few counts. The chain has TRBV2 and TRBJ2-1; TRBD2 agrees at 11 bases. V was clipped by 7 bases and J by 5 bases; unmatched bases: 7. This CDR3 region has 15 residues. Germline CDR1 and CDR2: SNHLY and FYNNEI. CDR3 in amino acids: CASIPTSGTDNEQFF. CDR3 coding DNA: TGTGCCAGCATCCCGACTAGCGGGACTGACAATGAGCAGTTCTTC.

The count of this clone is one. A much larger clone is a single base away; this may be a read error. Within the sample, other DNA sequences also encode this same CDR3. The rearrangement uses TRBV27 and TRBJ1-1; TRBD1 matches 9 bases. The CDR3 length is 14 residues. Germline V gene sequence: CDR1 MNHEY, CDR2 SMNVEV (reference sequence). J gave up 2 bases and V 6 bases, and 4 bases lay outside the gene matches. The DNA for the CDR3 is TGTGCCAGCAGGGAGGGACAGGGAAACACTGAAGCTTTCTTT. It encodes CASREGQGNTEAFF.

The chain is built from TRBV24-1 and TRBJ1-5; D unclear. CDR1 and CDR2 (germline): KGHDR, SFDVKD. V lost 4 bases to trimming and J lost 5 bases, with 8 bases between them. This CDR3 is 13 amino acids long. The CDR3 is CATSESSDQPQHF. The CDR3 bases are TGTGCCACCAGTGAGAGTTCGGATCAGCCCCAGCATTTT.

This chain uses TRBV11-3 with TRBJ2-1, with a possible D match to TRBD2 (5 bases). This CDR3 has 14 residues. The germline V gene encodes CDR1 SGHNT and CDR2 YENEEA. The V end lost 5 bases, the J end lost 9 bases, and 17 bases lay between the germline ends. The CDR3 bases are TGTGCCAGCAGCCCAAGGACCGATCGGGGTGAGCAGTTCTTC. This sequence encodes CASSPRTDRGEQFF.

The CDR3 region has the DNA TGTGCCAGCATTCAGGCGGGAGTGGGCGCAGATACGCAGTATTTT. Protein: CASIQAGVGADTQYF. The rearrangement uses TRBV2 and TRBJ2-3; 7 bases are shared with TRBD2. The V and J ends lost 7 bases and 4 bases, in that order; junction bases with no gene match: 11. This CDR3 spans 15 amino acids. Germline assignment: CDR1 SNHLY and CDR2 FYNNEI. Using reference TRBV2 and TRBJ2-3 for the parts outside the CDR3, the full variable domain is EPEVTQTPSHQVTQMGQEVILRCVPISNHLYFYWYRQILGQKVEFLVSFYNNEISEKSEIFDDQFSVERPDGSNFTLKIRSTKLEDSAMYFCASIQAGVGADTQYFGPGTRLTVL.

The J gene is TRBJ1-1, the V gene TRBV9; no firm D call. Germline CDR1 and CDR2: SGDLS and YYNGEE. The CDR3 is made up of 14 amino acids. V dropped 4 bases and J dropped 4 bases, with 14 bases sitting between them. The chain's CDR3 is CASSTGPEGTEAFF. CDR3 bases: TGTGCCAGCAGCACGGGCCCCGAGGGCACTGAAGCTTTCTTT.

J is TRBJ2-5 and V is TRBV19; TRBD2 matches 9 bases. V gave up 10 bases and J gave up 4 bases; unmatched junction bases: 7. The CDR3 is 13 amino acids. Germline CDR1 is LNHDA and CDR2 is SQIVND (reference sequence). CDR3 in amino acids: CAIKASGAETQYF. In DNA form, the CDR3 reads TGTGCCATTAAAGCTAGCGGGGCAGAGACCCAGTACTTC.